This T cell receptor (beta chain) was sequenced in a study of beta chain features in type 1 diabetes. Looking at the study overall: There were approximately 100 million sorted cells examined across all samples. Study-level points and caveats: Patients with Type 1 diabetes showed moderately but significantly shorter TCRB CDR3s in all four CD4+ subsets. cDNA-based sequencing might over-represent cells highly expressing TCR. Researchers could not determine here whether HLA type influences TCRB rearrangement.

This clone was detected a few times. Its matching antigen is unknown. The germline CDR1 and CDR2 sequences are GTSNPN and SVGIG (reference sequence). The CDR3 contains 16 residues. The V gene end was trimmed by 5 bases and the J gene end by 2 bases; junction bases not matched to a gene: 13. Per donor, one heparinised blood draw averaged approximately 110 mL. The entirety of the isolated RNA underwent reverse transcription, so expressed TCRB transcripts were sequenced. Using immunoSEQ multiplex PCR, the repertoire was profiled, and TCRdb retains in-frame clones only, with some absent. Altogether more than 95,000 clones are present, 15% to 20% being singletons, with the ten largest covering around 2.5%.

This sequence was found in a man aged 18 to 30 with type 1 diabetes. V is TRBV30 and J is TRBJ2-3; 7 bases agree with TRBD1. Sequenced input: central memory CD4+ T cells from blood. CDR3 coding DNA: TGTGCCTGGGGGGGTCATTTGACAGGGACCACAGATACGCAGTATTTT. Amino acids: CAWGGHLTGTTDTQYF.